The sequence of this T cell receptor (beta chain) was determined in a study of blood T cells in healthy people across ages. A sample-barcoded 5' primer and a J-beta primer mix were used in a second PCR of about 7 to 11 cycles. A 12-random-nucleotide template-switch adaptor tagged each cDNA molecule. TCRdb independently ran MiXCR on the 5' RACE reads; one entry per CDR3 protein. The sample has about 1.8 million distinct CDR3 sequences; around 48% are singletons. No fewer than 6 micrograms of total RNA were isolated from every sample. As for this clonotype: Its antigen is as yet unknown.

Study-wide results and caveats: There were more naive CD4+ cells and higher diversity in long-lived donors than in aged donors. Per million T cells, the diversity of TCR beta decreased roughly linearly as age advanced.

In germline, CDR1 is SGHRS, CDR2 YFSETQ. The CDR3 loop spans 16 amino acids. Trimming removed 4 bases from V and 0 bases from J; junction bases left unmatched: 6. The rearrangement joins TRBV5-1 to TRBJ1-4; 7 bases map to TRBD1. Sequencing input: blood. The TCR originated in a woman aged 40 to 50 in good health. The CDR3 bases are TGCGCCAGCAGCGGAGGAACAGGGGCAACTAATGAAAAACTGTTTTTT. Its translation is CASSGGTGATNEKLFF.